A selection of T cell receptor beta chains follows, all from one sample in a study of brain metastases from non-small cell lung cancer. Profiled with immunoSEQ multiplex PCR; TCRdb holds only in-frame clones, not every one. There are several thousand clones in the sample; roughly 80% occur only once, and roughly 6.3% lies in the top ten. Sequenced: primary lung tumor tissue. Receptors originate from a donor at least 40 years old with non-small cell lung cancer. Each CDR3 is given with its conserved first and last residue. A D gene is named only where the DNA matches it firmly. Expanded clones are given a class, and other clones once, few, many or no size at all.

d_call cdr3_length clone_size v_call cdr3_aa
- 15 - TRBV6-1 CASSEGGSGANVLTF
TRBD1 14 - TRBV7-9 CASSPPSRDREAFF
- 11 few TRBV12-3/TRBV12-4 CASSFRREAFF
- 13 - TRBV18 CASSPRDKYGYTF
- 14 - TRBV28 CASSSGGGPDTQYF
- 17 - TRBV7-2 CASSLASGAATYNEQFF
- 12 - TRBV3-1/TRBV3-2 CASSPQGPPLHF
- 13 - TRBV12-3/TRBV12-4 CASSRNLGVTQYF
- 13 - TRBV10-3 CAISGTLVNIQYF
- 15 once TRBV3-1/TRBV3-2 CASRRLGGGLDGYTF
TRBD1 13 - TRBV4-1 CASSQDREDGYTF
- 14 - TRBV6-5 CASSPGGIYYGYTF
- 17 - TRBV9 CASSPRGGASSYNEQFF
TRBD1 15 - TRBV19 CASSRLRQGDSPLHF
TRBD2 17 - TRBV5-4 CASRSGTSGASTGELFF
- 14 - TRBV19 CASSPTLLSETQYF
- 11 once TRBV10-3 CAISEGGGYTF
- 16 - TRBV7-2 CASSLFRAFSGNTIYF
- 16 - TRBV5-5 CASSPRTSGKDTEAFF
- 15 few TRBV19 CASSFTPQGAYGYTF
TRBD2 17 - TRBV7-2 CASSPRLAGELSGELFF
TRBD2 14 - TRBV29-1 CSFFSGTSWETQYF
TRBD1 17 - TRBV7-8 CASSLGQGSFSYNEQFF
TRBD1 12 - TRBV29-1 CSVGDRRRGYTF
TRBD1 14 few TRBV5-4 CASSLEGAWETQYF
- 15 - TRBV4-1 CASSQGRIEIYGYTF
TRBD1 13 - TRBV10-3 CAISEDRARGYTF
TRBD1 13 - TRBV7-9 CASSPTGGHGYTF